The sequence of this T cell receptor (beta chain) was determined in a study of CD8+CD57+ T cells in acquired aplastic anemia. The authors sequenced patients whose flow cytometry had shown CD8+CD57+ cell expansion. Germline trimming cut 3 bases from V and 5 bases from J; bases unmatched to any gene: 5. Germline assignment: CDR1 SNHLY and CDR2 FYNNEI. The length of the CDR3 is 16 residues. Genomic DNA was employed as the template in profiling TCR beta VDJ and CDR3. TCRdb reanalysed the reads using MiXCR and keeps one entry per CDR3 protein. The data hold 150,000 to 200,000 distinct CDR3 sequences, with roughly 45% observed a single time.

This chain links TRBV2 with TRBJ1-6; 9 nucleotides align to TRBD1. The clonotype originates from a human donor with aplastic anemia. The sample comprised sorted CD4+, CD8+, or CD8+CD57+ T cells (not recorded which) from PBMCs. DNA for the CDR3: TGTGCCAGCAGTGAGTGGGGGGACAGGGATAATTCACCCCTCCACTTT. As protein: CASSEWGDRDNSPLHF.